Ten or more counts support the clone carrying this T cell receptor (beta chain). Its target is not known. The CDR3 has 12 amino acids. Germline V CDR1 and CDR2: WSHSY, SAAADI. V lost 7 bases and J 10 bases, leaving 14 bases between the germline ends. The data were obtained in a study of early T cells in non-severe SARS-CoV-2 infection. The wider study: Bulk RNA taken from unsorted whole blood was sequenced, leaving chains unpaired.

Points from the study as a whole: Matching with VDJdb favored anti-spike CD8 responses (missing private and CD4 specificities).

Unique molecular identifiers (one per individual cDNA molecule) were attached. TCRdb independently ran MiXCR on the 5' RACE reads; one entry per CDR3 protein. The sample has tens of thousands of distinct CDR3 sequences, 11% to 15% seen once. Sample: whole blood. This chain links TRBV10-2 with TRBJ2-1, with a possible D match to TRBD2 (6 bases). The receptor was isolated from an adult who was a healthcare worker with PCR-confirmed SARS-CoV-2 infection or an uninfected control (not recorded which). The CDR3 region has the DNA TGCGCCAGCACGGATGGAGGGAAAGAGCAGTTCTTC. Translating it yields CASTDGGKEQFF.